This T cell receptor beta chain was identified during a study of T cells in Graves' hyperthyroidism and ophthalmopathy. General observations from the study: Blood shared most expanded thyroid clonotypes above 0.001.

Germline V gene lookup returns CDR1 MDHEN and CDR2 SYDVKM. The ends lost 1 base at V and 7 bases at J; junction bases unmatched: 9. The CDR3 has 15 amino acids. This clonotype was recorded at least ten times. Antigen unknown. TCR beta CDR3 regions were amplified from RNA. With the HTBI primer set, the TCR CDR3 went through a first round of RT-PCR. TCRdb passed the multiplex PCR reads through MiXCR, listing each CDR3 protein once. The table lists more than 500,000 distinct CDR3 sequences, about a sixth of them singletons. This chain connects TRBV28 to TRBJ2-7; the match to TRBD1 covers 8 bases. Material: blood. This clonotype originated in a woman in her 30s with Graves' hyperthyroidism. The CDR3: CASSLSGQGAPEQYF. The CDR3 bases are TGTGCCAGCAGTTTATCGGGGCAGGGGGCGCCTGAGCAGTACTTC.